One sample yielded the 15 T cell receptor beta chains listed below, sequenced in a study of response to subunit inactivated influenza vaccine. A single record per CDR3 protein comes from TCRdb applying MiXCR to the RT-PCR reads. The repertoire holds around 520,000 distinct CDR3 sequences, with roughly 10% as singletons. The sequenced sample was PBMCs from blood, obtained on the day of vaccination. The receptors derive from a man aged 45 to 65 who received an inactivated influenza vaccine.

Note on this clonotype: Relative to the germline gene, one junction end is altered; a read error may explain this. CDR3 bases: TGTGCCGGCAGCTTAGGTCCCGGGGAGCTGTTTTTT. This sequence encodes CAGSLGPGELFF. The chain links TRBV7-9 to TRBJ2-2; no reliable D call. Per germline, CDR1 SEHNR and CDR2 FQNEAQ (reference sequence). This CDR3 is built from 12 residues. The full variable domain, its missing parts supplied by reference TRBV7-9 and TRBJ2-2, is DTGVSQNPRHKITKRGQNVTFRCDPISEHNRLYWYRQTLGQGPEFLTYFQNEAQLEKSRLLSDRFSAERPKGSFSTLEIQRTEQGDSAMYLCAGSLGPGELFFGEGSRLTVL.

The chain employs TRBV4-3 and TRBJ1-2; TRBD1 is a possible D gene (5 bases). This CDR3 has 15 amino acids. The germline CDR1 and CDR2 sequences are LGHNA and YSLEER. The V end was cut by 0 bases, the J end by 3 bases, with 11 bases between. CDR3: CASSQELGRDYGYTF. DNA of the CDR3: TGCGCCAGCAGCCAAGAGTTAGGCAGGGACTATGGCTACACCTTC.

This clonotype was observed a few times. The chain uses TRBV3-1 and TRBJ2-2; D may correspond to TRBD1 or TRBD2 (6 bases each). The germline V and J ends were trimmed by 1 base and 4 bases, with 13 bases remaining between them. This CDR3 is 16 amino acids long. Germline loops: CDR1 LGHDT, CDR2 YNNKEL (reference sequence). CDR3: CASSQGGGAGTGELFF. The CDR3 region has the DNA TGTGCCAGCAGCCAAGGAGGGGGAGCGGGCACCGGGGAGCTGTTTTTT.

The rearrangement joins TRBV12-3 or TRBV12-4 to TRBJ2-7, with D perhaps matching TRBD2 (6 bases). The CDR3 covers 13 residues. Deletions cut 1 base from V and 6 bases from J, with 10 bases between. The DNA of the CDR3 is TGTGCCAGCAGTTTAGGGGTAGCGGCCGAGCAGTACTTC. Translated: CASSLGVAAEQYF.

The J gene is TRBJ2-5, the V gene TRBV6-5, with D perhaps matching TRBD1 (7 bases). Germline V lookup: CDR1 MNHEY, CDR2 SVGAGI. V lost 4 bases and J 5 bases, leaving 14 bases between the germline ends. The CDR3 runs to 14 residues. The CDR3 region is CASSSGGSGETQYF. The CDR3 coding sequence is TGTGCCAGCAGTTCAGGGGGGAGCGGGGAGACCCAGTACTTC.

V gene TRBV24-1 combines with J gene TRBJ2-3; weak D call: TRBD1 (6 bases). The V end was cut by 0 bases, the J end by 6 bases, with 12 bases between. CDR3 length: 15 residues. CDR1 and CDR2 (germline): KGHDR, SFDVKD. CDR3 sequence reads: CATSDLAGAWDTQYF. The CDR3 DNA reads as TGTGCCACCAGTGATTTGGCAGGGGCTTGGGATACGCAGTATTTT.

The chain joins TRBV29-1 to TRBJ2-3; D possibly corresponds to TRBD2 (6 bases). CDR1 is SQVTM and CDR2 is ANQGSEA in the germline V gene. The CDR3 spans 13 residues. The V and J ends lost 3 bases and 1 base respectively, with 8 bases between them. CDR3 sequence reads: CSVDPGGTDTQYF. CDR3 nucleotide sequence: TGCAGCGTTGATCCGGGGGGCACAGATACGCAGTATTTT.

V usage is TRBV6-5 and J usage is TRBJ2-2; 7 positions agree with TRBD1. This CDR3 region has 16 residues. Trimming took 3 bases from V and 3 from J; bases not matched to a gene: 7. CDR1 is MNHEY, CDR2 SVGAGI, per germline. This CDR3 is CASSYSGGLDTGELFF. CDR3 in DNA: TGTGCCAGCAGTTATTCAGGGGGTTTGGACACCGGGGAGCTGTTTTTT.

Only a few counts were recorded for this clonotype. The chain has TRBV3-1 and TRBJ2-7; TRBD2 matches at 7 bases. CDR1 is LGHDT and CDR2 is YNNKEL in the germline V gene (reference sequence). The CDR3 sequence is 15 residues long. The junction had 5 bases not matched to a gene; V was cut back by 2 bases and J by 1 base. Written as DNA, the CDR3 is TGTGCCAGCAGCCAAATCTCGGGAGGATCCTACGAGCAGTACTTC. Translation gives CASSQISGGSYEQYF.

This clonotype was observed a handful of times. The V call is TRBV9, the J call TRBJ1-2; D may be TRBD1 (6 bases). In germline, CDR1 is SGDLS, CDR2 YYNGEE. The CDR3 runs to 12 residues. The ends were cut back, 4 bases at V and 5 bases at J, with 9 bases in the middle. Here the CDR3 DNA reads TGTGCCAGCAGCTGGGGGGCGTATGGCTACACCTTC. Its protein product is CASSWGAYGYTF.

V and J are TRBV7-3 and TRBJ2-3, with a weak D call TRBD2 (6 bases). Germline V CDR1 and CDR2: SGHTA, FQGTGA. Trimming took off 5 bases at V and 1 base at J, with 10 bases between the two ends. This CDR3 region has 14 residues. CDR3 protein: CASSPSGRTDTQYF. Written as DNA, the CDR3 is TGTGCCAGCAGCCCCAGCGGGCGCACAGATACGCAGTATTTT.

This clonotype has at least ten counts. The chain is built from TRBV12-3 or TRBV12-4 and TRBJ2-5; 13 bases match TRBD2. The CDR3 contains 16 residues. Trimming removed 6 bases from V and 1 base from J; junction bases left unmatched: 5. CDR3 residues: CASSRTSGRGQETQYF. CDR3 DNA: TGTGCCAGCAGCCGGACTAGCGGGAGAGGCCAAGAGACCCAGTACTTC.

This clonotype was counted between two and nine times. The chain recombines TRBV5-1 with TRBJ2-7; 7 bases fit TRBD1. Per germline, CDR1 SGHRS and CDR2 YFSETQ. The CDR3 is made up of 14 amino acids. V dropped 5 bases and J dropped 4; count of bases not matched to a gene: 9. CDR3 nucleotides: TGCGCCAGCAGACCGGGACAGCCTCTTTACGAGCAGTACTTC. This sequence encodes CASRPGQPLYEQYF. Combining the CDR3 with reference TRBV5-1 and TRBJ2-7 gives the whole variable domain KAGVTQTPRYLIKTRGQQVTLSCSPISGHRSVSWYQQTPGQGLQFLFEYFSETQRNKGNFPGRFSGRQFSNSRSEMNVSTLELGDSALYLCASRPGQPLYEQYFGPGTRLTVT.

J is TRBJ2-7 and V is TRBV28; TRBD2 is a possible D gene (7 bases). The CDR3 length is 13 residues. Trimming took off 10 bases at V and 5 bases at J, with 18 bases between the two ends. Germline V gene lookup returns CDR1 MDHEN and CDR2 SYDVKM. For the CDR3, the DNA is TGTGCCACCCGGTGGGGGGGCTTGAACGAGCAGTACTTC. Translation: CATRWGGLNEQYF.

This clonotype was counted between two and nine times. The J gene is TRBJ2-1, the V gene TRBV24-1; no reliable D call. The CDR3 covers 18 residues. The V gene's germline CDR1 is KGHDR and CDR2 SFDVKD. V was shortened by 0 bases and J by 1 base, with 15 bases between the two germline ends. CDR3 nucleotides: TGTGCCACCAGTGATTTGGGAAGCAGGACCATTTCCTACAATGAGCAGTTCTTC. It specifies CATSDLGSRTISYNEQFF.